This T cell receptor (beta chain) was found in a study of CD8 T cells in ankylosing spondylitis. Construction of TCR beta libraries was performed using quantitative 5'-RACE with molecular barcodes. TCRdb called the 5' RACE reads again in MiXCR, with one record for every CDR3 protein. The repertoire holds 500,000 to 650,000 distinct CDR3 sequences, with about 5.7% as singletons. Trimming pared 2 bases from V and 2 bases from J, leaving 8 bases between. The CDR3 has 15 residues. Germline CDR1 and CDR2: SGHRS and YFSETQ. This clonotype was recorded at least ten times. The antigen is unknown. The study, taken as a whole, reports: Researchers report that disease-linked clones proved CD8+ and relatively rare in peripheral blood. Earlier work had already found some motif variants in reactive arthritis synovial fluid and blood. Disease-linked clones reportedly showed significant enrichment in matched ankylosing spondylitis synovial fluid. In ankylosing spondylitis blood, a motif of seven to nine highly homologous TCR beta variants appeared characteristic.

The chain employs TRBV5-1 and TRBJ2-6; D remains ambiguous. The source of this sequence is a male donor with ankylosing spondylitis. The sample consisted of blood, either unsorted or a sorted T cell fraction (not recorded which). Written as DNA, the CDR3 is TGCGCCAGCAGCTTTGGTGGGCCTGGGGCCAACGTCCTGACTTTC. It is translated as CASSFGGPGANVLTF.